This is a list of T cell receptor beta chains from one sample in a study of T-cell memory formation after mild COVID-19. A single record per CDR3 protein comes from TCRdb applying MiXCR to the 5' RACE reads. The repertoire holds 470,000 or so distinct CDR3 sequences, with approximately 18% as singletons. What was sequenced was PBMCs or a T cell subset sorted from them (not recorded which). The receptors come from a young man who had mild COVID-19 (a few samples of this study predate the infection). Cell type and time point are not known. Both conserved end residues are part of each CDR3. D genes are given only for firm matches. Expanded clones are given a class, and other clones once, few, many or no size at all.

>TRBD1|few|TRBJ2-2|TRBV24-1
CATSAPPGQGDTGELFF
TGTGCCACCAGCGCTCCCCCGGGACAGGGAGACACCGGGGAGCTGTTTTTT
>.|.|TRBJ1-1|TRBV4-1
CASSQGLRNTEAFF
TGCGCCAGCAGCCAAGGCCTTAGGAACACTGAAGCTTTCTTT
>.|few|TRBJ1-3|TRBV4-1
CASSQDPGNTIYF
TGCGCCAGCAGCCAAGATCCTGGAAACACCATATATTTT
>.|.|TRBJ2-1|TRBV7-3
CASSTENNEQFF
TGTGCCAGCAGCACAGAAAACAATGAGCAGTTCTTC
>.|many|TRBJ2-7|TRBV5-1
CASSLAGQEPPYEQYF
TGCGCCAGCAGCTTGGCCGGCCAGGAACCCCCCTACGAGCAGTACTTC
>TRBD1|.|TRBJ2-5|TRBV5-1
CASSRDRQGLQETQYF
TGCGCCAGCAGCAGGGACAGACAGGGGTTGCAAGAGACCCAGTACTTC
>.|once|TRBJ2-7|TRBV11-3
CASSLDPQFSYEQYF
TGTGCCAGCAGCTTAGATCCGCAGTTCTCCTACGAGCAGTACTTC
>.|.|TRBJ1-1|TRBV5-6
CASREGVGSNTEAFF
TGTGCCAGCAGGGAGGGGGTTGGGTCGAACACTGAAGCTTTCTTT
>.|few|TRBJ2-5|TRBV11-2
CATARTRGGDQYF
TGTGCCACCGCAAGGACTAGGGGGGGGGACCAGTACTTC
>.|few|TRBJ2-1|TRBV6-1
CASTNPRWSKFF
TGTGCCAGCACTAACCCTAGGTGGAGTAAGTTCTTC
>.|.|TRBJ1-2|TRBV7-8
CASSLVMAQPNGYTF
TGTGCCAGCAGCTTAGTAATGGCTCAACCCAATGGCTACACCTTC
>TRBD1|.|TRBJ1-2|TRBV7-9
CASSSSGQGYYGYTF
TGTGCCAGCAGCTCGTCTGGACAGGGATATTATGGCTACACCTTC
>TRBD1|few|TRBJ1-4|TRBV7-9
CASSPFDRVVGEKLFF
TGTGCCAGCAGCCCGTTCGACAGGGTGGTGGGTGAAAAACTGTTTTTT
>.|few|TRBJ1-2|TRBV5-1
CASSLAQGGYGYTF
TGCGCCAGCAGCTTGGCTCAGGGTGGCTATGGCTACACCTTC
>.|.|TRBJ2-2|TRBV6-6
CASRSAGRSNTGELFF
TGTGCCAGCAGGTCTGCCGGACGCTCCAACACCGGGGAGCTGTTTTTT
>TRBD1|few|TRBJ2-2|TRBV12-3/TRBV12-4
CASSPGQGIGELFF
TGTGCCAGCAGTCCTGGACAGGGGATCGGGGAGCTGTTTTTT
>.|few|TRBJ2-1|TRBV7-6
CASSSLWGSYNEQFF
TGTGCCAGCAGTTCTCTTTGGGGCTCCTACAATGAGCAGTTCTTC
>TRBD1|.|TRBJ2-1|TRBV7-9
CASSIQGNNEQFF
TGTGCCAGCAGCATACAGGGGAACAATGAGCAGTTCTTC
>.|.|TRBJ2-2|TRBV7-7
CASSSENTGELFF
TGTGCTAGCAGCTCCGAGAACACCGGGGAGCTGTTTTTT
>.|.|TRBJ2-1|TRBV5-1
CASSPNEGVYNEQFF
TGCGCCAGCAGCCCGAATGAGGGGGTTTACAATGAGCAGTTCTTC
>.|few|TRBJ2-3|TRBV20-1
CSARGGGYTDTQYF
TGCAGTGCCCGAGGGGGGGGTTACACAGATACGCAGTATTTT
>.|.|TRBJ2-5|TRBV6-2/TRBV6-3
CASSKTTGETQYF
TGTGCCAGCAGTAAGACGACGGGGGAGACCCAGTACTTC
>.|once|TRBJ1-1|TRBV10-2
CASTELGGDTEAFF
TGCGCCAGCACCGAGTTGGGGGGCGACACTGAAGCTTTCTTT
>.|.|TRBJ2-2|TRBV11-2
CASGLWGAATGELFF
TGTGCCAGCGGCTTATGGGGGGCGGCCACCGGGGAGCTGTTTTTT
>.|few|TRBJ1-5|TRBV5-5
CASSLSGIQPQHF
TGTGCCAGCAGCTTGTCAGGGATCCAGCCCCAGCATTTT
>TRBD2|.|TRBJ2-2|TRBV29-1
CSVGGVWGTGELFF
TGCAGCGTCGGGGGGGTCTGGGGCACCGGGGAGCTGTTTTTT
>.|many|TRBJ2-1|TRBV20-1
CSARDQGQAYNEQFF
TGCAGTGCTAGAGATCAGGGACAAGCCTACAATGAGCAGTTCTTC
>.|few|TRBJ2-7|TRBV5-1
CASSQELRSRYEQYF
TGCGCCAGCAGCCAAGAGCTCAGGAGCAGGTACGAGCAGTACTTC
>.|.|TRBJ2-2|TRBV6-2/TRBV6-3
CASITSTTGELFF
TGTGCCAGCATAACCTCAACAACCGGGGAGCTGTTTTTT
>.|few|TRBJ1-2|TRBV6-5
CASSFNGGRVYGYTF
TGTGCCAGCAGTTTCAATGGGGGGCGAGTCTATGGCTACACCTTC
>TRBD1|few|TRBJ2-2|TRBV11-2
CASSTGQSNTGELFF
TGTGCCAGCAGCACGGGACAGTCGAACACCGGGGAGCTGTTTTTT
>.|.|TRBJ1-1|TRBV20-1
CSARDQGRVAFF
TGCAGTGCTAGAGATCAGGGGAGGGTGGCTTTCTTT